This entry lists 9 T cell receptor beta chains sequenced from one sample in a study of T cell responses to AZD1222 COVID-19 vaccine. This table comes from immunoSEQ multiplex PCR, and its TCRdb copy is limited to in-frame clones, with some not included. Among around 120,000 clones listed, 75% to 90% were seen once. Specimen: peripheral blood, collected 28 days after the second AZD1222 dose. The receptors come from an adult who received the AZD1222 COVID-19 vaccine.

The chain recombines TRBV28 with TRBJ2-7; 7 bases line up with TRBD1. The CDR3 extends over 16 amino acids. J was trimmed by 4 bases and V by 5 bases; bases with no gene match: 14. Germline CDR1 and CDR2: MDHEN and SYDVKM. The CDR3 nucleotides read TGTGCCAGCAGTCCCATCCTGAGGGACAGAACTTACGAGCAGTACTTC. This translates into CASSPILRDRTYEQYF.

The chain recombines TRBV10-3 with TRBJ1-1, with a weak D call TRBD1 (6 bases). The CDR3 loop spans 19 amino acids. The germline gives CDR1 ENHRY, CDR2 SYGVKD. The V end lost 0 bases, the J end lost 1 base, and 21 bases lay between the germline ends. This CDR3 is CAISESNAGHEGWNTEAFF. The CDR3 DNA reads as TGTGCCATCAGTGAGTCGAATGCGGGACATGAGGGATGGAACACTGAAGCTTTCTTT.

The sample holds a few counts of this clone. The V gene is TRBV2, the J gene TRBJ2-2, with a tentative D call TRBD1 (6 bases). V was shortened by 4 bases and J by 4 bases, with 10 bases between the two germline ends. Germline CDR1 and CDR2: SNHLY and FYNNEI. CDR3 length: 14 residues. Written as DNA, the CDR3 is TGTGCCAGCAGTGCCAGGGGTGTCACCGGGGAGCTGTTTTTT. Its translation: CASSARGVTGELFF.

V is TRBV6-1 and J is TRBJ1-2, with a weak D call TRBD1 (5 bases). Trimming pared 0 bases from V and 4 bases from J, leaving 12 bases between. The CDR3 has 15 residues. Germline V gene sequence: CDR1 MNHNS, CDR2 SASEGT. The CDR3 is CASSEALWGGYGYTF. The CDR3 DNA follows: TGTGCCAGCAGTGAAGCGCTTTGGGGGGGCTATGGCTACACCTTC.

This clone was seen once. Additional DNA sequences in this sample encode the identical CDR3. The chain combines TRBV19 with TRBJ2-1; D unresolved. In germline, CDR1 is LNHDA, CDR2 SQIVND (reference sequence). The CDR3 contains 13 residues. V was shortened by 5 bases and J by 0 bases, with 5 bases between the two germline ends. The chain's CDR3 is CASSLSSYNEQFF. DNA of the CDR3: TGTGCCAGTAGTTTGAGCTCCTACAATGAGCAGTTCTTC.

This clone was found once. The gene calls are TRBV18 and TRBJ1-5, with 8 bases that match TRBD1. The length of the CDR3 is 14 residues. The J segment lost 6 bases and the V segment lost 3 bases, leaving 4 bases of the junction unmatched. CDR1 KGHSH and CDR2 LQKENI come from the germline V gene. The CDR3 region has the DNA TGTGCCAGCTCACCGACAGGGGTCCCTCAGCCCCAGCATTTT. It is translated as CASSPTGVPQPQHF. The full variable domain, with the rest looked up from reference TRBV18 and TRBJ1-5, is NAGVMQNPRHLVRRRGQEARLRCSPMKGHSHVYWYRQLPEEGLKFMVYLQKENIIDESGMPKERFSAEFPKEGPSILRIQQVVRGDSAAYFCASSPTGVPQPQHFGDGTRLSIL.

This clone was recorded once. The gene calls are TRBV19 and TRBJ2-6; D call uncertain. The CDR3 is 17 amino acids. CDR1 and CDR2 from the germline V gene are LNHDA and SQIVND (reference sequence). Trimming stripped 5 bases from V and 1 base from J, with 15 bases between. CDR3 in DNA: TGTGCCAGTAGTCCCTCCCCCACCGCTTCTGGGGCCAACGTCCTGACTTTC. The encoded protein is CASSPSPTASGANVLTF.

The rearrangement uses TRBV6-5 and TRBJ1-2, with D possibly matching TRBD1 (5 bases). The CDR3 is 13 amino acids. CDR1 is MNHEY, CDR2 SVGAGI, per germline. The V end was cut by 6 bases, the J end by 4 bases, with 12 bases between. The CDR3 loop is CASRHGTRYGYTF. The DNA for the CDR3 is TGTGCCAGCAGACACGGGACGCGCTATGGCTACACCTTC.

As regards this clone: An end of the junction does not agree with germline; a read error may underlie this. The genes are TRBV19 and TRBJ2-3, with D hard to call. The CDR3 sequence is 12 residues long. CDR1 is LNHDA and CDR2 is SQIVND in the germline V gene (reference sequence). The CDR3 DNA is TGTGCCAGTAGAATAGATAGGTATACGCAGTATTTT. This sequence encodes CASRIDRYTQYF.